The rows below give T cell receptor beta chains drawn from one sample of a study of metastatic and nonmetastatic thyroid tumors. Via MiXCR, TCRdb re-called the PCR reads. This sample yields roughly 13,000 clones, of which about 25% are seen a single time; approximately 11% belongs to the top ten. Material for sequencing was tumor tissue. The receptors were sampled from a female donor with papillary thyroid cancer or a benign thyroid nodule (not recorded which). Some clones in this sample may be carry-over from other donors' samples. Each CDR3 is given with its conserved first and last residue. A D gene is named only where the DNA matches it firmly. Where a row states a size, it is once, few, many or the class of an expanded clone; other rows omit it.

clone size | J gene | V gene | D gene | CDR3 length | CDR3 protein | CDR3 DNA
few | TRBJ1-2 | TRBV6-2/TRBV6-3 | TRBD1 | 15 | CASRRGQGELYGYTF | TGTGCCAGCAGGCGGGGACAGGGGGAACTCTATGGCTACACCTTC
few | TRBJ1-4 | TRBV2 | . | 15 | CASTRGRTTNEKLFF | TGTGCCAGCACGAGGGGCCGTACAACTAATGAAAAACTGTTTTTT
. | TRBJ1-4 | TRBV3-1 | . | 16 | CASSRQVGGRGEKLFF | TGTGCCAGCAGCCGCCAAGTAGGCGGGCGGGGTGAAAAACTGTTTTTT
. | TRBJ1-1 | TRBV9 | . | 14 | CASSVGGVRTEAFF | TGTGCCAGCAGCGTAGGAGGAGTTAGGACTGAAGCTTTCTTT
few | TRBJ2-7 | TRBV6-2/TRBV6-3 | . | 15 | CASSYSIHQGYEQYF | TGTGCCAGCAGTTACTCGATTCATCAGGGTTACGAGCAGTACTTC
many | TRBJ2-2 | TRBV11-3 | . | 13 | CASSLFSTGELFF | TGTGCCAGCAGCTTATTTAGCACCGGGGAGCTGTTTTTT
medium-sized | TRBJ2-7 | TRBV7-8 | TRBD2 | 14 | CASSLGAGGDEQYF | TGTGCCAGCAGCTTAGGTGCGGGAGGCGACGAGCAGTACTTC
few | TRBJ1-2 | TRBV6-1 | . | 16 | CASSAPSRRGNYGYTF | TGTGCCAGCAGTGCCCCTTCGAGGAGGGGTAACTATGGCTACACCTTC
medium-sized | TRBJ1-1 | TRBV6-1 | . | 13 | CASSERGNTEAFF | TGTGCCAGCAGTGAGCGGGGCAACACTGAAGCTTTCTTT
. | TRBJ2-3 | TRBV3-1 | . | 14 | CASSHTIVRDTQYF | TGTGCCAGCAGCCATACTATCGTCAGAGATACGCAGTATTTT
few | TRBJ2-2 | TRBV2 | . | 14 | CANQGRGGTGELFF | TGTGCCAACCAGGGTCGGGGAGGCACCGGGGAGCTGTTTTTT
many | TRBJ2-1 | TRBV20-1 | . | 14 | CSPSEGGMYNEQFF | TGCAGCCCGTCTGAGGGGGGCATGTACAATGAGCAGTTCTTC
large | TRBJ1-1 | TRBV3-1 | TRBD1 | 13 | CASSQAGGTEAFF | TGTGCCAGCAGCCAAGCAGGGGGGACTGAAGCTTTCTTT
many | TRBJ2-5 | TRBV9 | . | 14 | CASSVGPEWETQYF | TGTGCCAGCAGCGTAGGCCCTGAATGGGAGACCCAGTACTTC
few | TRBJ2-2 | TRBV6-1 | . | 17 | CASSRIIGGRSTGDLFF | TGTGCCAGCAGTCGGATTATCGGGGGCAGGAGTACCGGGGATCTGTTTTTT
. | TRBJ2-7 | TRBV5-1 | TRBD1 | 13 | CASWDRGRGEQYF | TGCGCCAGCTGGGACAGGGGGCGAGGCGAGCAGTACTTC
many | TRBJ2-1 | TRBV29-1 | TRBD1 | 14 | CSGTGAGTVNEQFF | TGCAGCGGAACAGGGGCAGGTACGGTAAATGAGCAGTTCTTC
. | TRBJ1-2 | TRBV20-1 | TRBD1 | 15 | CSARGTGAVGYGYTF | TGCAGTGCTAGAGGGACAGGAGCGGTAGGCTATGGCTACACCTTC
. | TRBJ1-3 | TRBV28 | . | 15 | CASSLPGHGENTIHF | TGTGCCAGCAGTTTACCAGGCCACGGTGAAAACACCATACATTTT
. | TRBJ1-5 | TRBV4-3 | . | 13 | CASSQGGGQPQHF | TGCGCCAGCAGCCAAGGGGGCGGTCAGCCCCAGCATTTT
. | TRBJ1-5 | TRBV6-1 | . | 13 | CASSDPYSQPQHF | TGTGCCAGCAGTGACCCTTACAGTCAGCCCCAGCATTTT
medium-sized | TRBJ2-6 | TRBV5-1 | . | 15 | CASSLPGPGANVLTF | TGCGCCAGCAGCTTGCCCGGGCCTGGGGCCAACGTCCTGACTTTC
. | TRBJ2-1 | TRBV20-1 | TRBD2 | 17 | CSASHLSGLGGYNEQFF | TGCAGTGCTAGCCACTTGTCGGGACTAGGGGGATACAATGAGCAGTTCTTC
. | TRBJ2-7 | TRBV13 | . | 15 | CATSHGAGSRNEQYF | TGTGCCACCAGCCACGGCGCAGGGAGCAGGAACGAGCAGTACTTC
. | TRBJ1-1 | TRBV6-5 | . | 13 | CASSYSGGDEAFF | TGTGCCAGCAGTTACTCTGGAGGGGATGAAGCTTTCTTT
. | TRBJ2-3 | TRBV5-1 | . | 14 | CASSFLHGTDTQYF | TGCGCCAGCAGCTTCTTACACGGCACAGATACGCAGTATTTT
. | TRBJ2-7 | TRBV12-3/TRBV12-4 | TRBD2 | 15 | CASSPTSGTAYEQYF | TGTGCCAGCAGTCCTACTAGCGGGACTGCCTACGAGCAGTACTTC
many | TRBJ2-6 | TRBV20-1 | TRBD1 | 17 | CSAKGGAGISGANVLTF | TGCAGTGCTAAAGGGGGCGCAGGGATATCTGGGGCCAACGTCCTGACTTTC
many | TRBJ1-5 | TRBV6-2/TRBV6-3 | TRBD1 | 15 | CASSSPGQGNQPQHF | TGTGCCAGCAGTTCCCCGGGACAGGGCAATCAGCCCCAGCATTTT
. | TRBJ2-2 | TRBV13 | . | 16 | CASSSGTGENTGELFF | TGTGCCAGCAGCTCCGGGACGGGAGAGAACACCGGGGAGCTGTTTTTT
. | TRBJ1-5 | TRBV28 | . | 14 | CASQMGGSNQPQHF | TGTGCCAGCCAAATGGGAGGAAGCAATCAGCCCCAGCATTTT
. | TRBJ2-7 | TRBV18 | TRBD1 | 16 | CASSPPGGTGAHEQYF | TGTGCCAGCTCACCACCAGGGGGGACAGGGGCCCACGAGCAGTACTTC
many | TRBJ2-7 | TRBV4-1 | . | 16 | CASSQEPGASSYEQYF | TGCGCCAGCAGCCAAGAGCCGGGTGCCAGCTCCTACGAGCAGTACTTC
. | TRBJ2-5 | TRBV27 | . | 14 | CASSSLPGEETQYF | TGTGCCAGCAGTTCCCTTCCGGGCGAAGAGACCCAGTACTTC
medium-sized | TRBJ2-3 | TRBV5-5 | TRBD2 | 17 | CASSLVLAGPTTDTQYF | TGTGCCAGCAGCTTGGTCCTAGCGGGACCAACCACAGATACGCAGTATTTT
medium-sized | TRBJ2-2 | TRBV28 | . | 13 | CASSRRGTGELFF | TGTGCCAGCAGTCGGAGGGGGACCGGGGAGCTGTTTTTT
. | TRBJ1-2 | TRBV5-1 | . | 14 | CASSFRRGGDGYTF | TGCGCCAGCAGCTTTCGCAGGGGAGGGGATGGCTACACCTTC
few | TRBJ2-7 | TRBV6-1 | TRBD2 | 15 | CASTRTSGSSYEQYF | TGTGCCAGCACTCGGACTAGCGGGAGTTCTTACGAGCAGTACTTC
. | TRBJ1-2 | TRBV7-9 | TRBD1 | 15 | CASSLSDRPLWVYTF | TGTGCCAGCAGCTTATCGGACAGGCCCCTATGGGTCTACACCTTC
. | TRBJ2-3 | TRBV9 | TRBD1 | 18 | CASSEDPLGTGSTDTQYF | TGTGCCAGCAGCGAGGACCCGCTCGGGACAGGGTCCACAGATACGCAGTATTTT
few | TRBJ2-1 | TRBV28 | . | 16 | CASSFLNRGSSNEQFF | TGTGCCAGCAGTTTCCTTAATCGGGGGTCGAGCAATGAGCAGTTCTTC
medium-sized | TRBJ1-4 | TRBV25-1 | TRBD1 | 15 | CASSQGGSVGEKLFF | TGTGCCAGCAGTCAAGGGGGCTCCGTTGGTGAAAAACTGTTTTTT
few | TRBJ2-1 | TRBV6-6 | TRBD2 | 17 | CASTRVGAGGRYNEQFF | TGTGCCAGCACCAGAGTAGGGGCGGGAGGGCGCTACAATGAGCAGTTCTTC
. | TRBJ1-2 | TRBV7-2 | . | 13 | CASSPDVSYGYTF | TGTGCCAGCAGCCCGGACGTCAGCTATGGCTACACCTTC
many | TRBJ2-1 | TRBV6-1 | . | 14 | CASSATGIYNEQFF | TGTGCCAGCAGTGCGACAGGAATTTACAATGAGCAGTTCTTC
. | TRBJ1-4 | TRBV27 | . | 15 | CASSWRPCSNEKLFF | TGTGCCAGCAGTTGGCGGCCTTGTTCTAATGAAAAACTGTTTTTT
. | TRBJ1-3 | TRBV20-1 | TRBD1 | 17 | CSASRDRGTLSGNTIYF | TGCAGTGCTAGCCGGGACAGGGGGACCCTCTCTGGAAACACCATATATTTT
medium-sized | TRBJ2-3 | TRBV6-1 | . | 14 | CASIPDPIADTQYF | TGTGCCAGCATTCCAGACCCCATCGCAGATACGCAGTATTTT
. | TRBJ1-2 | TRBV6-4 | TRBD1 | 14 | CASRQGAQSDGYTF | TGTGCCAGCAGACAGGGGGCTCAATCGGATGGCTACACCTTC
. | TRBJ2-7 | TRBV12-3/TRBV12-4 | . | 8 | CASRAGYF | TGTGCCAGCAGAGCGGGGTACTTC
many | TRBJ2-2 | TRBV29-1 | TRBD1 | 15 | CSGLGTDLRGGELFF | TGCAGCGGCCTGGGGACAGACTTGAGAGGCGGGGAGCTGTTTTTT
. | TRBJ2-7 | TRBV12-3/TRBV12-4 | . | 14 | CASSPPSVSYEQYF | TGTGCCAGCAGTCCCCCTAGTGTCTCCTACGAGCAGTACTTC
once | TRBJ1-2 | TRBV20-1 | TRBD1 | 14 | CSASTTGGDYGYTF | TGCAGTGCTAGTACCACAGGGGGGGACTATGGCTACACCTTC
many | TRBJ1-4 | TRBV19 | . | 11 | CASSIGEKLFF | TGTGCCAGTAGTATAGGCGAAAAACTGTTTTTT
. | TRBJ2-1 | TRBV6-1 | TRBD2 | 15 | CASSRGGSSYNEQFF | TGTGCCAGCAGCCGGGGAGGGAGTTCCTACAATGAGCAGTTCTTC
few | TRBJ2-1 | TRBV27 | . | 14 | CASSLTTFNNEQFF | TGTGCCAGCAGCTTGACTACTTTCAACAATGAGCAGTTCTTC
few | TRBJ2-3 | TRBV27 | . | 16 | CASSLCGGRKTDTQYF | TGTGCCAGCAGCCTCTGCGGTGGGCGGAAGACAGATACGCAGTATTTT
. | TRBJ2-5 | TRBV19 | TRBD2 | 13 | CASSRGLVETQYF | TGTGCCAGTAGTAGGGGACTAGTGGAGACCCAGTACTTC
. | TRBJ2-1 | TRBV7-2 | TRBD2 | 16 | CASSIPGLAVTNEQFF | TGTGCCAGCAGCATACCGGGACTAGCCGTTACGAATGAGCAGTTCTTC
few | TRBJ2-7 | TRBV12-3/TRBV12-4 | . | 14 | CASIFRAQGYEQYF | TGTGCCAGCATTTTTCGCGCTCAAGGCTACGAGCAGTACTTC